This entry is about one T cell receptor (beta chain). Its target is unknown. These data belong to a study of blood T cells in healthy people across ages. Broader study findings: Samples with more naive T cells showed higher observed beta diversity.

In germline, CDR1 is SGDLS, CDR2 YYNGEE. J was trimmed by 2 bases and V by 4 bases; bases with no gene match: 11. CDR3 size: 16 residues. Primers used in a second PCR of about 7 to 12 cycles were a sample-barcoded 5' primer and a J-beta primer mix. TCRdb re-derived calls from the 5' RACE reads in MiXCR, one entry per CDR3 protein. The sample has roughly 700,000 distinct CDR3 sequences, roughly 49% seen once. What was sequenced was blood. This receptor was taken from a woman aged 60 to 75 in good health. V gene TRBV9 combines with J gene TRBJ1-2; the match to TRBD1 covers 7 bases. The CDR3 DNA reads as TGTGCCAGCAGCTTTTCGGTTAAGACAGGGAACTATGGCTACACCTTC. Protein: CASSFSVKTGNYGYTF.